Sequencing of this TCR beta chain was carried out in a study of cytomegalovirus exposure and HLA in healthy donors. PCR used 60 Vbeta primers and 13 Jbeta primers. Produced via immunoSEQ multiplex PCR; TCRdb's table is partial and in-frame only. The sample has about 190,000 clones, 82% seen once. V lost 9 bases and J 2 bases, leaving 13 bases between the germline ends. The CDR3 sequence is 13 residues long. Germline V gene sequence: CDR1 SGHTA, CDR2 FQGTGA. The receptor comes from a woman under 30 in good health and CMV-seronegative. The chain carries TRBV7-3 and TRBJ1-2, with D possibly matching TRBD1 (6 bases). The sequenced sample was PBMCs. As DNA, the CDR3 is TGTGCCAGTGCGGCAGGGGCGAACTATGGCTACACCTTC. Translated: CASAAGANYGYTF.